Each of the 16 T cell receptor beta chains below was sequenced from the same sample in a study of CD8+CD57+ T cells in acquired aplastic anemia. Before being chosen for sequencing, patients had shown CD8+CD57+ cell expansion by flow cytometry. The template used for profiling TCR beta VDJ and CDR3 was genomic DNA. TCRdb analysed the reads with MiXCR anew, one entry per CDR3 protein. The sample has just over 450,000 distinct CDR3 sequences; less than 35% are singletons. The specimen sequenced was sorted CD4+, CD8+, or CD8+CD57+ T cells (not recorded which) from PBMCs. All receptors come from a human donor with aplastic anemia.

This clonotype was counted between two and nine times. The chain uses TRBV7-6 and TRBJ2-5; the D is unclear. The CDR3 has 16 residues. The germline gives CDR1 SGHVS, CDR2 FNYEAQ. V lost 4 bases, J lost 4 bases, and 19 bases lay in between. The CDR3 spells CASSSTNWEPRETQYF. CDR3 in DNA: TGTGCCAGCAGCTCAACGAACTGGGAACCACGAGAGACCCAGTACTTC.

This clonotype was observed once. Germline is not matched at one junction end, which may reflect a read error. This chain connects TRBV15 to TRBJ1-6; no firm D call. In germline, CDR1 is LNHNV, CDR2 YYDKDF (reference sequence). The CDR3 totals 13 residues. The CDR3 region has the DNA TGTGCCACCGGCAGAGATGGGGTCGTCCCCCTCCGCTTT. Amino acids: CATGRDGVVPLRF. Full variable domain (outside the CDR3, taken from reference TRBV15 and TRBJ1-6): DAMVIQNPRYQVTQFGKPVTLSCSQTLNHNVMYWYQQKSSQAPKLLFHYYDKDFNNEADTPDNFQSRRPNTSFCFLDIRSPGLGDTAMYLCATGRDGVVPLRFGNGTRLTVT.

This clonotype was found once. V is TRBV2 and J is TRBJ2-7; D is possibly TRBD1 or TRBD2 (5 bases each). The CDR3 runs 14 residues. Trimming shortened V by 8 bases and J by 2 bases, and 16 bases separated the two germline ends. Per the germline V gene, CDR1 is SNHLY and CDR2 is FYNNEI. The CDR3 spells CASLPRGRPYEQYF. In nucleotides, the CDR3 is TGTGCCAGCTTACCACGGGGCAGGCCCTACGAGCAGTACTTC.

J is TRBJ1-4 and V is TRBV11-2; D gene unclear. V was trimmed by 5 bases and J by 5 bases, leaving 24 bases between them. The germline V gene encodes CDR1 SGHAT and CDR2 FQNNGV. The length of the CDR3 is 18 residues. The CDR3 sequence is CASSATPVGVPANEKLFF. The CDR3 DNA is TGTGCCAGCAGCGCAACCCCGGTAGGCGTCCCCGCGAATGAAAAACTGTTTTTT.

In its sample, this clonotype was seen a few times. The chain has TRBV25-1 and TRBJ1-6; 12 bases align to TRBD1. The CDR3 spans 18 residues. Germline CDR1 MGHDK, CDR2 SYGVNS. V was clipped by 8 bases and J by 8 bases; unmatched bases: 16. CDR3 region: CASSPGTGGAQPDSPLHF. In DNA form, the CDR3 reads TGTGCCAGCTCACCCGGGACAGGGGGCGCACAACCGGATTCACCCCTCCACTTT. Complete variable domain (other parts from reference TRBV25-1 and TRBJ1-6): EADIYQTPRYLVIGTGKKITLECSQTMGHDKMYWYQQDPGMELHLIHYSYGVNSTEKGDLSSESTVSRIRTEHFPLTLESARPSHTSQYLCASSPGTGGAQPDSPLHFGNGTRLTVT.

This clonotype was observed at least ten times. The V and J genes are TRBV20-1 and TRBJ2-7; 8 nucleotides match TRBD1. CDR3 size: 13 residues. V shed 3 bases and J 4 bases; nucleotides not matched to a gene: 5. The germline V gene has CDR1 DFQATT and CDR2 SNEGSKA (reference sequence). CDR3 DNA sequence: TGCAGTGCTAGGGCGGACAGGGAATACGAGCAGTACTTC. Translated, it gives CSARADREYEQYF.

This sequence joins TRBV2 and TRBJ2-3, with D unclear. With 5 bases removed from V and 10 bases from J, the gap between germline ends came to 19 bases. CDR1 SNHLY and CDR2 FYNNEI come from the germline V gene. This CDR3 spans 14 amino acids. The CDR3 region has the DNA TGTGCCAGCAGTTTTTGGGCCTCTCTCGATGCGCAGTATTTT. Amino acids: CASSFWASLDAQYF. Using reference TRBV2 and TRBJ2-3 for the parts outside the CDR3, the full variable domain is EPEVTQTPSHQVTQMGQEVILRCVPISNHLYFYWYRQILGQKVEFLVSFYNNEISEKSEIFDDQFSVERPDGSNFTLKIRSTKLEDSAMYFCASSFWASLDAQYFGPGTRLTVL.

This clonotype was counted only a few times. The rearrangement joins TRBV7-9 to TRBJ2-2; no clear D. V was trimmed by 1 base and J by 4 bases, leaving 7 bases between them. Germline V gives CDR1 SEHNR, CDR2 FQNEAQ (reference sequence). The CDR3 covers 14 residues. The CDR3 nucleotides read TGTGCCAGCAGCTTAGAAACTGTCACCGGGGAGCTGTTTTTT. Its protein is CASSLETVTGELFF.

The table lists this clonotype with a few counts. The chain recombines TRBV5-1 with TRBJ2-3, with D perhaps TRBD1 (8 bases). The CDR3 totals 15 residues. Germline assignment: CDR1 SGHRS and CDR2 YFSETQ. V was clipped by 2 bases and J by 2 bases, with 12 bases between them. DNA of the CDR3: TGCGCCAGCAGCTTACAGGGGGACTACACAGATACGCAGTATTTT. Encoded protein: CASSLQGDYTDTQYF. Looking up the rest from reference TRBV5-1 and TRBJ2-3 gives the full variable domain: KAGVTQTPRYLIKTRGQQVTLSCSPISGHRSVSWYQQTPGQGLQFLFEYFSETQRNKGNFPGRFSGRQFSNSRSEMNVSTLELGDSALYLCASSLQGDYTDTQYFGPGTRLTVL.

Worth noting for this clonotype: Because the CDR3 is missing its conserved closing phenylalanine or tryptophan, this is likely a read error. This chain connects TRBV7-2 to TRBJ2-7; maybe TRBD1 (6 bases). Between the trimmed V and J ends, which lost 1 base and 4 bases, there was a span of 14 bases. The V gene's germline CDR1 is SGHTA and CDR2 FQGNSA. The CDR3 has 15 amino acids. The CDR3 coding sequence is TGTGCCAGCAGCTTAGTATCGGGCAGGGGTTACGAGCAGTACCTC. This sequence encodes CASSLVSGRGYEQYL.

Only a few counts were recorded for this clonotype. The chain joins TRBV7-2 to TRBJ1-6, with D tentatively TRBD1 (6 bases). Trimming left V 11 bases short and J 11 bases short, with 19 bases between. The CDR3 has 13 residues. From germline, CDR1 is SGHTA and CDR2 FQGNSA. The CDR3 protein is CAGVGQGQAPLHF. CDR3 DNA: TGTGCCGGGGTCGGGCAGGGGCAGGCACCCCTCCACTTT. Combining the CDR3 with reference TRBV7-2 and TRBJ1-6 gives the whole variable domain GAGVSQSPSNKVTEKGKDVELRCDPISGHTALYWYRQSLGQGLEFLIYFQGNSAPDKSGLPSDRFSAERTGGSVSTLTIQRTQQEDSAVYLCAGVGQGQAPLHFGNGTRLTVT.

This clonotype was observed at least ten times. The chain is built from TRBV7-2 and TRBJ1-2; 7 bases fit TRBD1. Germline V CDR1 and CDR2: SGHTA, FQGNSA. This CDR3 comprises 14 residues. The trim removed 5 bases at V and 3 bases at J, leaving 6 bases unmatched. The CDR3 coding sequence is TGTGCCAGCAGCATGACAGGGACACACTATGGCTACACCTTC. Translation gives CASSMTGTHYGYTF. Full variable domain (remainder filled in from reference TRBV7-2 and TRBJ1-2): GAGVSQSPSNKVTEKGKDVELRCDPISGHTALYWYRQSLGQGLEFLIYFQGNSAPDKSGLPSDRFSAERTGGSVSTLTIQRTQQEDSAVYLCASSMTGTHYGYTFGSGTRLTVV.

There are many counts of this clonotype. The genes are TRBV2 and TRBJ2-7, with D perhaps being TRBD1 or TRBD2 (5 bases each). This CDR3 contains 14 residues. Germline assignment: CDR1 SNHLY and CDR2 FYNNEI. Trimming removed 4 bases at V and 0 bases at J, with 10 bases between. DNA of the CDR3: TGTGCCAGCAGTGGGGGGACGTACTCCTACGAGCAGTACTTC. As protein: CASSGGTYSYEQYF.

This clonotype was found many times. The chain recombines TRBV10-3 with TRBJ1-1, with TRBD1 as a possible D gene (5 bases). The CDR3 length is 14 residues. The germline CDR1 and CDR2 sequences are ENHRY and SYGVKD. V gave up 7 bases and J gave up 0 bases, with 12 bases separating them. The CDR3 sequence is CAITAGSMNTEAFF. The CDR3 DNA is TGTGCCATCACCGCAGGGTCCATGAACACTGAAGCTTTCTTT.

This CDR3 is CASNSPGLAGGRFAEQFF. The CDR3 nucleotides read TGTGCCAGTAACTCACCCGGACTAGCGGGGGGGAGGTTCGCTGAGCAGTTCTTC. The chain employs TRBV19 and TRBJ2-1; TRBD2 aligns across 15 bases. The V gene end was trimmed by 7 bases and the J gene end by 9 bases; junction bases not matched to a gene: 16. The CDR3 contains 18 residues. Germline loops: CDR1 LNHDA, CDR2 SQIVND (reference sequence).

This clonotype was recorded at least ten times. The chain combines TRBV6-1 with TRBJ1-6, with 11 bases fitting TRBD1. Per germline, CDR1 MNHNS and CDR2 SASEGT. V lost 4 bases and J lost 9; bases outside the gene matches: 5. The CDR3 is made up of 15 amino acids. The CDR3 DNA is TGTGCCAGCAGTGGAACAGGGACAGGGGGTTCACCCCTCCACTTT. Amino acid sequence: CASSGTGTGGSPLHF.